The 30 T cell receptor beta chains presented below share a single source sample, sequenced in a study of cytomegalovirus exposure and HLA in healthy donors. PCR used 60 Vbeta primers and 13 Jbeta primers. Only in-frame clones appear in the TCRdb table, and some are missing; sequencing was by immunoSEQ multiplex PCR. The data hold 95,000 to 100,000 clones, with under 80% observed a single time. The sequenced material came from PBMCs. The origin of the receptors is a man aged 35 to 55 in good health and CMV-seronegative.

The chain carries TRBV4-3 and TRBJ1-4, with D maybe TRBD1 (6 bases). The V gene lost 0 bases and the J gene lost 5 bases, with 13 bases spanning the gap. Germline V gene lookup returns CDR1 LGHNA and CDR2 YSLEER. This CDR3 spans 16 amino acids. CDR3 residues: CASSQDDRITNEKLFF. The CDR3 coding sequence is TGCGCCAGCAGCCAAGATGACAGGATAACCAATGAAAAACTGTTTTTT.

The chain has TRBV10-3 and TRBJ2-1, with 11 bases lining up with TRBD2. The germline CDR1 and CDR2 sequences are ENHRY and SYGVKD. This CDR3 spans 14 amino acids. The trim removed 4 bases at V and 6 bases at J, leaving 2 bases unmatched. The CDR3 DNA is TGTGCCATCAGTGCGGGACTAGCGGCCAATGAGCAGTTCTTC. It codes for CAISAGLAANEQFF.

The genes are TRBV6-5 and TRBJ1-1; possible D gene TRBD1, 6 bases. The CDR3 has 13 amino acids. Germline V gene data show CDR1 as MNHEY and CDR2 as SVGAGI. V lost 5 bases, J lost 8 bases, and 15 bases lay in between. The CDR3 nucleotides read TGTGCCAGCAGTGAAGCCGGAGACAGGGAAGCTTTCTTT. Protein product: CASSEAGDREAFF.

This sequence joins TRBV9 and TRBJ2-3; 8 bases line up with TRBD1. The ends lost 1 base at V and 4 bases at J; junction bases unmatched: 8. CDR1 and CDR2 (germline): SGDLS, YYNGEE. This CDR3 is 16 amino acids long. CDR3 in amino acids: CASSVRGQGLPDTQYF. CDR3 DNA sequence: TGTGCCAGCAGCGTAAGAGGACAGGGCCTCCCAGATACGCAGTATTTT.

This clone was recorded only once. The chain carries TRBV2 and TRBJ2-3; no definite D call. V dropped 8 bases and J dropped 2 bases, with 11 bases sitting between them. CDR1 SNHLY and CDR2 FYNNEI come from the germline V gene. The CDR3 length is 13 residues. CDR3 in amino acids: CASCWLSTDTQYF. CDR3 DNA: TGTGCCAGCTGCTGGCTTTCCACAGATACGCAGTATTTT.

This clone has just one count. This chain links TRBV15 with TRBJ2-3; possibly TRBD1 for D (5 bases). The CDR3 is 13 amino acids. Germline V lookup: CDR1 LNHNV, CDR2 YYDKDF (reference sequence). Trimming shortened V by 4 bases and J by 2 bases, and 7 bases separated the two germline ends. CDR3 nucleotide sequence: TGTGCCACCAGCACCAGGGCCACAGATACGCAGTATTTT. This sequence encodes CATSTRATDTQYF.

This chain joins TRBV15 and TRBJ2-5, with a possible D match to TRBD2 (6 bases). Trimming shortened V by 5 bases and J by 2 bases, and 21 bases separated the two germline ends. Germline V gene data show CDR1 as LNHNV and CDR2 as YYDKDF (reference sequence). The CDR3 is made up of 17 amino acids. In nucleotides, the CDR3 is TGTGCCACCAGCTCTGGGGAGTTTGGGGCGGGGCAAGAGACCCAGTACTTC. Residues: CATSSGEFGAGQETQYF.

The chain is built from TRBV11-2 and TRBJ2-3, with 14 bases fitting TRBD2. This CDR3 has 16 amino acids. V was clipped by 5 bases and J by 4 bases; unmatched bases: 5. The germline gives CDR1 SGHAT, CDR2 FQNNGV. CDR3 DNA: TGTGCCAGCAGCCCGTGGACTAGCGGGGGGTCAGATACGCAGTATTTT. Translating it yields CASSPWTSGGSDTQYF.

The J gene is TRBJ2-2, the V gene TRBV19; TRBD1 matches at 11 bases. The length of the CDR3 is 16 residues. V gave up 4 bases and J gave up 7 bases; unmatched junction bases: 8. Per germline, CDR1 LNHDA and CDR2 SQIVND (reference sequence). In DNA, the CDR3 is TGTGCCAGTAGTACCCGGACAGGGGGCGTCAGCGGGGAGCTGTTTTTT. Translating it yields CASSTRTGGVSGELFF.

CDR3 bases: TGTGCCAGCAGTTACTCTCTGCGGGGGGCTACCTACGAGCAGTACTTC. It translates to CASSYSLRGATYEQYF. J is TRBJ2-7 and V is TRBV6-6, with 8 bases aligning to TRBD2. The CDR3 sequence is 16 residues long. After removal of 0 bases from V and 2 bases from J, the junction contained 6 bases not matched to a gene. Germline assignment: CDR1 MNHNY and CDR2 SVGAGI (reference sequence).

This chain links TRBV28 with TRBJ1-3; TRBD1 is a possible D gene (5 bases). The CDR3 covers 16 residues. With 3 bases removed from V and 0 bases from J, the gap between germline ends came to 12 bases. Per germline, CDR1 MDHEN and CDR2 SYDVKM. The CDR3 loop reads CASSFMTANSGNTIYF. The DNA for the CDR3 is TGTGCCAGCAGTTTCATGACAGCGAACTCTGGAAACACCATATATTTT.

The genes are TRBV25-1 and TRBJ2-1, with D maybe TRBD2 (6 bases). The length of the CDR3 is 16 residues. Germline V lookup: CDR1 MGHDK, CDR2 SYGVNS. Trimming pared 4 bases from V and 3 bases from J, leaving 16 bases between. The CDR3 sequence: CASSGSGLTLYNEQFF. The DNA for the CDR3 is TGTGCCAGCAGTGGGTCGGGACTCACACTCTACAATGAGCAGTTCTTC.

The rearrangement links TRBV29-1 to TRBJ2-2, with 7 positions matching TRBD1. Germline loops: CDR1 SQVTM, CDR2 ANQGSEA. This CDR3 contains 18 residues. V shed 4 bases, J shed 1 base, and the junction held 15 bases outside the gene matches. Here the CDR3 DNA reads TGCAGCGTTGTTGCACCAGGGGGTTCGGGATTGAACACCGGGGAGCTGTTTTTT. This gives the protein CSVVAPGGSGLNTGELFF.

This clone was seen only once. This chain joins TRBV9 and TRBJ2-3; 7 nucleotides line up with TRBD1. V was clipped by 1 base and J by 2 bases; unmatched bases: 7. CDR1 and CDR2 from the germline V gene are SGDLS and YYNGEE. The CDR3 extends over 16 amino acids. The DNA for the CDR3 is TGTGCCAGCAGCGTAATCGGGACAGCGAACACAGATACGCAGTATTTT. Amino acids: CASSVIGTANTDTQYF.

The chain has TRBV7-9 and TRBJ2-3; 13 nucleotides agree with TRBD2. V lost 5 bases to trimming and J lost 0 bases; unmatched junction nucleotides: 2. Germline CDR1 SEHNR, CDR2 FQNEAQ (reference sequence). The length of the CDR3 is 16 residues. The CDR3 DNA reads TGTGCCAGCAGCGAACTAGCGGGGGGGAGCACAGATACGCAGTATTTT. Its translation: CASSELAGGSTDTQYF. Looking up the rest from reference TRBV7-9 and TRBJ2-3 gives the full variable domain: DTGVSQNPRHKITKRGQNVTFRCDPISEHNRLYWYRQTLGQGPEFLTYFQNEAQLEKSRLLSDRFSAERPKGSFSTLEIQRTEQGDSAMYLCASSELAGGSTDTQYFGPGTRLTVL.

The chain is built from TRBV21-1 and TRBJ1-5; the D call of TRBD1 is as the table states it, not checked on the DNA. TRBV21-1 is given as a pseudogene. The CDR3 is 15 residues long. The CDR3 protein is CASSKKLGPNQPQHF. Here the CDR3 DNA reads TGTGCCAGCAGCAAAAAGCTTGGGCCAAATCAGCCCCAGCATTTT.

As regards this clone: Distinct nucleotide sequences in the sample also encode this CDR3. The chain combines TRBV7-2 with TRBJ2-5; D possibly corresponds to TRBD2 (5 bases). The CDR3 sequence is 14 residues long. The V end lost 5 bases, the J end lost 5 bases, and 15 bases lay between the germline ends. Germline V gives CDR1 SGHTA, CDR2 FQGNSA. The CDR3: CASSLGGSGETQYF. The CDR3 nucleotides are TGTGCCAGCAGCCTAGGAGGATCCGGGGAGACCCAGTACTTC.

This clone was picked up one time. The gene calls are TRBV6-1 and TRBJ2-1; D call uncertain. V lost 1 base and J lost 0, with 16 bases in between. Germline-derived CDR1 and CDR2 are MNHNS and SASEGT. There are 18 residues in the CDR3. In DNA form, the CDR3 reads TGTGCCAGCAGTGAAGTCGGGTACCACGGTGGCTCCTACAATGAGCAGTTCTTC. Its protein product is CASSEVGYHGGSYNEQFF.

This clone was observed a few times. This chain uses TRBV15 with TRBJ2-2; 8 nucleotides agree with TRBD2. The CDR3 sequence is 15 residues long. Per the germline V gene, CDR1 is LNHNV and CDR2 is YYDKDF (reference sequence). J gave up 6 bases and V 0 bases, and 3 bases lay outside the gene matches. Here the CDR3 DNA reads TGTGCCACCAGCAGAGATGTGCGGGGGGCCGGGGAGCTGTTTTTT. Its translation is CATSRDVRGAGELFF.

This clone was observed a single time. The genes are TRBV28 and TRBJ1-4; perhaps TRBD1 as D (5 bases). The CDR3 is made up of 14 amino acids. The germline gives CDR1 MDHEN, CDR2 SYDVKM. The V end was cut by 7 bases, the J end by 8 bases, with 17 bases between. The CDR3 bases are TGTGCCAGCACGAGGTCAGGGTCTGGGGAAAAACTGTTTTTT. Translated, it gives CASTRSGSGEKLFF.

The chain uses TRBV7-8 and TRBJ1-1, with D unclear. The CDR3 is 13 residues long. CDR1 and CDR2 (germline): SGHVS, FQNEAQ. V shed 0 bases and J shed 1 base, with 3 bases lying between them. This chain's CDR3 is CASSLAANTEAFF. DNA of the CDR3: TGTGCCAGCAGCTTAGCAGCGAACACTGAAGCTTTCTTT.

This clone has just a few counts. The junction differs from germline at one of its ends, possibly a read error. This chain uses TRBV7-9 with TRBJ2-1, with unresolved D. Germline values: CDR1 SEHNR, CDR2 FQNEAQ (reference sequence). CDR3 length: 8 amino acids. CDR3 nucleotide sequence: TGTGCCAGCAGCAGCTCGATCTTC. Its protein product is CASSSSIF. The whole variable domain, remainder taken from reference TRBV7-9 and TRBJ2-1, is DTGVSQNPRHKITKRGQNVTFRCDPISEHNRLYWYRQTLGQGPEFLTYFQNEAQLEKSRLLSDRFSAERPKGSFSTLEIQRTEQGDSAMYLCASSSSIFGPGTRLTVL.

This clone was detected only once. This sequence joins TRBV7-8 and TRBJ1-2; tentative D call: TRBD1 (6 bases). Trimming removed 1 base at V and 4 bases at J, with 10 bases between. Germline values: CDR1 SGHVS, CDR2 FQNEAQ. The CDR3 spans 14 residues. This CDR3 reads CASSLVVTGYGYTF. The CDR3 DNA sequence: TGTGCCAGCAGCTTAGTGGTGACAGGCTATGGCTACACCTTC.

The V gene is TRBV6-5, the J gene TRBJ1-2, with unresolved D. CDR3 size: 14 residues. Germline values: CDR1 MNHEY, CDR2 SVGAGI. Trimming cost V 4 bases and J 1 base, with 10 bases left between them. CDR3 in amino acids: CASSSQTGNYGYTF. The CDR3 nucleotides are TGTGCCAGCAGTTCCCAGACGGGTAACTATGGCTACACCTTC.

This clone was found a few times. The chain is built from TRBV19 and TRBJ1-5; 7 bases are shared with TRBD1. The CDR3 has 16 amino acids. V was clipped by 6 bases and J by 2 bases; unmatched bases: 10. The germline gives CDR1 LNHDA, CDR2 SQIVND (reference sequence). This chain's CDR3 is CASRQPGGSGNQPQHF. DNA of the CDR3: TGTGCCAGTAGGCAACCAGGGGGTTCGGGCAATCAGCCCCAGCATTTT.

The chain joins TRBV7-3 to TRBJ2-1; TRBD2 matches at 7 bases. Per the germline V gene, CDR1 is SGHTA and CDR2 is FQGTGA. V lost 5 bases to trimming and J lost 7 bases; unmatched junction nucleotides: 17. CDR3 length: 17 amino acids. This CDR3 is CASSPILGAGERNEQFF. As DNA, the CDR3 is TGTGCCAGCAGCCCCATCCTTGGGGCGGGGGAGAGGAATGAGCAGTTCTTC.

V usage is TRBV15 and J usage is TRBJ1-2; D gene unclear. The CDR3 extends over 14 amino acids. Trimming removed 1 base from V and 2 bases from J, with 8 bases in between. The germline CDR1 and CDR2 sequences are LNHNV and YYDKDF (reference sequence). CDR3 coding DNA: TGTGCCACCAGCAGAGCGGGAACAAACTATGGCTACACCTTC. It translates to CATSRAGTNYGYTF.

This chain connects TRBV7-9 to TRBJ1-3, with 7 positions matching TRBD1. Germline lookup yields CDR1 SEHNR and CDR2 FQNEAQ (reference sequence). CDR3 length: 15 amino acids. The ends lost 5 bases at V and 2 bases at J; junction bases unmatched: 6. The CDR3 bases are TGTGCCAGCAGCGGTGACAGGGTGGCTGGAAACACCATATATTTT. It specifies CASSGDRVAGNTIYF.

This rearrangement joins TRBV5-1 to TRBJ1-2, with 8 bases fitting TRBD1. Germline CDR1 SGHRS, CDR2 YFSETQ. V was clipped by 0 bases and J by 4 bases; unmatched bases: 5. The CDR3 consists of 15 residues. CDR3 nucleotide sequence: TGCGCCAGCAGCTTGGGGGGACAGGCCTTCTATGGCTACACCTTC. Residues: CASSLGGQAFYGYTF.

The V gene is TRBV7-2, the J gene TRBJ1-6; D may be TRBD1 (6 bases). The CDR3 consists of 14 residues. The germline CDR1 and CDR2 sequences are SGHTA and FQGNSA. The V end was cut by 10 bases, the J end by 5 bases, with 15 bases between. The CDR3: CATALGAHNSPLHF. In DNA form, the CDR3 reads TGTGCCACAGCTCTGGGGGCGCATAATTCACCCCTCCACTTT.